This is a list of T cell receptor beta chains from one sample in a study of metastatic and nonmetastatic thyroid tumors. TCRdb called clones again from the PCR reads with MiXCR. The sample records several thousand clones, 35% to 40% being singletons. Input material: tumor tissue. These receptors were taken from a female donor with papillary thyroid cancer or a benign thyroid nodule (not recorded which). Some clones in this sample may be carry-over from other donors' samples. Each CDR3 is given with its conserved first and last residue. A D gene is named only where the DNA matches it firmly. Clone size is shown for a subset of rows, as once, few, many or a class of expanded clone.

clone_size: NA; d_call: TRBD1; j_call: TRBJ1-2; v_call: TRBV11-2; cdr3_nt: TGTGCCAGCAGCTTACTCGGACAGGGGGCTAGCTACACCTTC; cdr3_aa: CASSLLGQGASYTF
clone_size: NA; d_call: NA; j_call: TRBJ1-2; v_call: TRBV20-1; cdr3_nt: TGCAGTGCTAGACAGGGCAGCCAGGGCTACACCTTC; cdr3_aa: CSARQGSQGYTF
clone_size: medium-sized; d_call: NA; j_call: TRBJ1-2; v_call: TRBV3-1; cdr3_nt: TGTGCCAGCAGCCAAGAATTCAGACAGAGCTATGGCTACACCTTC; cdr3_aa: CASSQEFRQSYGYTF
clone_size: NA; d_call: NA; j_call: TRBJ1-1; v_call: TRBV9; cdr3_nt: TGTGCCAGCAGCCCCAAGATTGGCTCTGAAGCTTTCTTT; cdr3_aa: CASSPKIGSEAFF
clone_size: few; d_call: NA; j_call: TRBJ2-2; v_call: TRBV6-4; cdr3_nt: TGTGCCAGCAGCGCACAGGGAGGAACCGGGGAGCTGTTTTTT; cdr3_aa: CASSAQGGTGELFF
clone_size: few; d_call: NA; j_call: TRBJ2-5; v_call: TRBV6-5; cdr3_nt: TGTGCCAGCAGTTATGGGGCGGGATGGGAGACCCAGTACTTC; cdr3_aa: CASSYGAGWETQYF
clone_size: NA; d_call: NA; j_call: TRBJ1-6; v_call: TRBV27; cdr3_nt: TGTGCCAGCGCTGGACAGTTTTCACCCCTCCACTTT; cdr3_aa: CASAGQFSPLHF
clone_size: NA; d_call: TRBD2; j_call: TRBJ2-7; v_call: TRBV9; cdr3_nt: TGTGCCAGCAGCGTAGGCCCTAGCGGTTCTTACGAGCAGTACTTC; cdr3_aa: CASSVGPSGSYEQYF
clone_size: NA; d_call: NA; j_call: TRBJ1-1; v_call: TRBV7-8; cdr3_nt: TGTGCCAGCAGCTTAGCGATAGGGGGGCCGAAGAACACTGAAGCTTTCTTT; cdr3_aa: CASSLAIGGPKNTEAFF
clone_size: many; d_call: NA; j_call: TRBJ1-1; v_call: TRBV4-2; cdr3_nt: TGTGCCAGCAGCCAAGAGGGTGGGACCGCCCCCTCCTTT; cdr3_aa: CASSQEGGTAPSF
clone_size: NA; d_call: NA; j_call: TRBJ1-2; v_call: TRBV12-3/TRBV12-4; cdr3_nt: TGTGCCAGCAGTTTATTGCAGGGGAAAGGCTATGGCTACACCTTC; cdr3_aa: CASSLLQGKGYGYTF